These 24 T cell receptor beta chains came from one sample sequenced in a study of CD8+ T cells in alopecia areata. cDNA serving as the sequencing template came from extracted, reverse transcribed RNA. Assay: immunoSEQ multiplex PCR; the TCRdb copy retains only in-frame clones and omits some. The table lists about 190,000 clones, 50% to 70% of them singletons. Specimen: CD4+ T cells sorted from blood, collected at week 0. The source is a human donor with alopecia areata.

V usage is TRBV5-1 and J usage is TRBJ1-5, with 7 positions matching TRBD1. This CDR3 spans 14 amino acids. V dropped 4 bases and J dropped 4; count of bases not matched to a gene: 5. Germline V CDR1 and CDR2: SGHRS, YFSETQ. The CDR3 DNA reads TGCGCCAGCAGCCCCGGACAGGAGAATCAGCCCCAGCATTTT. Its protein is CASSPGQENQPQHF.

This chain links TRBV29-1 with TRBJ2-7; TRBD2 might be the D (5 bases). CDR3 size: 12 residues. Trimming cost V 4 bases and J 2 bases, with 9 bases left between them. Germline CDR1 SQVTM, CDR2 ANQGSEA. The CDR3 coding sequence is TGCAGCGTTGCCGGGGAACCCTACGAGCAGTACTTC. The encoded protein is CSVAGEPYEQYF.

J is TRBJ1-5 and V is TRBV7-2; D may be TRBD1 (5 bases). The CDR3 sequence is 14 residues long. The V end was cut by 6 bases, the J end by 6 bases, with 15 bases between. Germline CDR1 reads SGHTA; CDR2 reads FQGNSA. CDR3 bases: TGTGCCAGCAGTCCGGGGACGGGGGGTCAGCCCCAGCATTTT. As protein: CASSPGTGGQPQHF.

The gene calls are TRBV29-1 and TRBJ1-2, with a tentative D call TRBD1 (6 bases). CDR1 and CDR2 from the germline V gene are SQVTM and ANQGSEA. Trimming removed 6 bases at V and 10 bases at J, with 12 bases between. The CDR3 is made up of 10 amino acids. The CDR3 sequence is CSVGQGSYTF. In DNA form, the CDR3 reads TGCAGCGTCGGTCAGGGGTCCTACACCTTC.

The chain combines TRBV29-1 with TRBJ1-5; TRBD1 is a possible D gene (5 bases). The germline V gene encodes CDR1 SQVTM and CDR2 ANQGSEA. The CDR3 is made up of 13 amino acids. V was cut by 4 bases and J by 6 bases, with 13 bases left in between. The CDR3 here is CSVALGGRQPQHF. DNA for the CDR3: TGCAGCGTTGCATTGGGGGGACGTCAGCCCCAGCATTTT.

V and J are TRBV23-1 and TRBJ2-5; TRBD1 is a possible D gene (6 bases). TRBV23-1 is placed among ORFs of uncertain function. This CDR3 contains 14 residues. V lost 6 bases, J lost 4 bases, and 15 bases lay in between. Here the CDR3 reads CASRPWAGVETQYF. In nucleotides, the CDR3 is TGCGCCAGCAGACCCTGGGCAGGGGTAGAGACCCAGTACTTC.

The chain couples TRBV5-1 to TRBJ2-7, with a tentative D call TRBD2 (6 bases). The germline V gene encodes CDR1 SGHRS and CDR2 YFSETQ. V was pared by 1 base and J by 1 base, with 9 bases between. The CDR3 runs 14 residues. In DNA, the CDR3 is TGCGCCAGCAGCTTGATAGCGGATTCCTACGAGCAGTACTTC. Translated: CASSLIADSYEQYF.

The J gene is TRBJ1-1, the V gene TRBV5-1; 7 bases match TRBD1. The CDR3 has 13 amino acids. Germline values: CDR1 SGHRS, CDR2 YFSETQ. J was trimmed by 7 bases and V by 2 bases; bases with no gene match: 5. The CDR3, as DNA: TGCGCCAGCAGCTTAGGGGGCTCAGGTGAAGCTTTCTTT. It specifies CASSLGGSGEAFF.

The genes are TRBV5-6 and TRBJ1-2; tentative D call: TRBD1 (6 bases). Per the germline V gene, CDR1 is SGHDT and CDR2 is YYEEEE. V was clipped by 5 bases and J by 6 bases, with 14 bases between them. CDR3 size: 13 residues. The CDR3 protein is CASSSHRENGYTF. In nucleotides, the CDR3 is TGTGCCAGCAGTTCTCACAGGGAAAATGGCTACACCTTC. The entire variable domain, with the rest obtained from reference TRBV5-6 and TRBJ1-2, is as follows: DAGVTQSPTHLIKTRGQQVTLRCSPKSGHDTVSWYQQALGQGPQFIFQYYEEEERQRGNFPDRFSGHQFPNYSSELNVNALLLGDSALYLCASSSHRENGYTFGSGTRLTVV.

There are a few counts of this clone. The V gene is TRBV19, the J gene TRBJ2-6; 7 nucleotides match TRBD1. V shed 3 bases and J 2 bases; nucleotides not matched to a gene: 1. Germline CDR1 is LNHDA and CDR2 is SQIVND (reference sequence). The CDR3 has 15 amino acids. The CDR3 protein is CASSITGAGANVLTF. CDR3 nucleotides: TGTGCCAGTAGTATCACAGGGGCTGGGGCCAACGTCCTGACTTTC.

This chain joins TRBV29-1 and TRBJ2-7, with D possibly TRBD1 on 5 matching bases. Germline CDR1 and CDR2: SQVTM and ANQGSEA. CDR3 length: 11 residues. The V end was cut by 4 bases, the J end by 6 bases, with 10 bases between. The CDR3 loop reads CSVAGSLEQYF. Here the CDR3 DNA reads TGCAGCGTTGCAGGGTCCCTCGAGCAGTACTTC.

J is TRBJ2-1 and V is TRBV30; no clear D gene. The CDR3 is 14 residues long. Trimming pared 5 bases from V and 0 bases from J, leaving 11 bases between. Germline CDR1 reads GTSNPN; CDR2 reads SVGIG (reference sequence). CDR3 nucleotides: TGTGCCTGGGGGTTTCTAAGCTCCTACAATGAGCAGTTCTTC. Its translation is CAWGFLSSYNEQFF.

CDR3 bases: TGTGCCAGCAGCTCCCCCCCTGGTTTTAATGGCTACACCTTC. It codes for CASSSPPGFNGYTF. This rearrangement joins TRBV9 to TRBJ1-2; D is uncertain. With 4 bases removed from V and 6 bases from J, the gap between germline ends came to 16 bases. From germline, CDR1 is SGDLS and CDR2 YYNGEE. The length of the CDR3 is 14 residues.

V is TRBV25-1 and J is TRBJ1-3; 9 bases match TRBD1. V dropped 3 bases and J dropped 6; count of bases not matched to a gene: 6. The CDR3 loop spans 15 amino acids. The germline gives CDR1 MGHDK, CDR2 SYGVNS. The CDR3 is CASSDPTGGLNTIYF. The DNA for the CDR3 is TGTGCCAGCAGTGATCCGACAGGGGGACTAAACACCATATATTTT.

V usage is TRBV30 and J usage is TRBJ2-7; 8 bases match TRBD1. After removal of 0 bases from V and 9 bases from J, the junction contained 4 bases not matched to a gene. CDR3 length: 12 amino acids. The V gene's germline CDR1 is GTSNPN and CDR2 SVGIG (reference sequence). The CDR3 protein is CAWSVSGTGQYF. In DNA form, the CDR3 reads TGTGCCTGGAGTGTATCGGGGACAGGGCAGTACTTC.

The genes are TRBV4-1 and TRBJ2-3, with D tentatively TRBD2 (6 bases). Germline V lookup: CDR1 MGHRA, CDR2 YSYEKL. The CDR3 loop spans 16 amino acids. The germline V and J ends were trimmed by 0 bases and 8 bases, with 18 bases remaining between them. CDR3 region: CASSQDRGAGGGTQYF. The CDR3 coding sequence is TGCGCCAGCAGCCAAGATAGAGGAGCGGGCGGCGGTACGCAGTATTTT.

The chain combines TRBV12-5 with TRBJ1-5; D gene ambiguous. CDR1 LGHNT and CDR2 FRNRAP come from the germline V gene. With 2 bases removed from V and 5 bases from J, the gap between germline ends came to 4 bases. The length of the CDR3 is 12 residues. The CDR3 sequence is CASGLSYQPQHF. The CDR3 DNA reads as TGTGCTAGTGGTTTGTCCTATCAGCCCCAGCATTTT.

This chain connects TRBV19 to TRBJ1-3; 7 bases match TRBD1. Germline CDR1 LNHDA, CDR2 SQIVND (reference sequence). The CDR3 is 15 amino acids. The J segment lost 2 bases and the V segment lost 6 bases, leaving 7 bases of the junction unmatched. The CDR3 nucleotides are TGTGCCAGTAGAGAAATAGACAGGGCTGGAAACACCATATATTTT. Translated: CASREIDRAGNTIYF.

This rearrangement joins TRBV27 to TRBJ2-5, with a tentative D call TRBD1 (5 bases). CDR1 is MNHEY and CDR2 is SMNVEV in the germline V gene (reference sequence). The V end lost 10 bases, the J end lost 5 bases, and 20 bases lay between the germline ends. The CDR3 consists of 14 residues. This CDR3 reads CATKKNRWGETQYF. The CDR3 DNA reads TGTGCCACCAAAAAGAACAGGTGGGGCGAGACCCAGTACTTC.

Only a few counts were recorded for this clone. V and J are TRBV10-2 and TRBJ1-5; D remains unclear. Germline-derived CDR1 and CDR2 are WSHSY and SAAADI. The CDR3 has 13 residues. Trimming cost V 7 bases and J 9 bases, with 16 bases left between them. CDR3 sequence: CASTDRESGPQHF. CDR3 DNA: TGCGCCAGCACCGATCGGGAATCGGGGCCCCAGCATTTT.

CDR3 residues: CSAGTTNEQFF. The CDR3 DNA is TGCAGTGCTGGGACAACAAATGAGCAGTTCTTC. This sequence joins TRBV20-1 and TRBJ2-1; TRBD1 is a possible D gene (6 bases). V was trimmed by 5 bases and J by 7 bases, leaving 9 bases between them. Germline CDR1 and CDR2: DFQATT and SNEGSKA (reference sequence). The length of the CDR3 is 11 residues.

The V and J genes are TRBV9 and TRBJ2-7, with 10 bases that match TRBD2. Germline V CDR1 and CDR2: SGDLS, YYNGEE. The CDR3 covers 16 residues. J lost 1 base, V lost 0 bases, and 4 bases had no gene match. For the CDR3, the DNA is TGTGCCAGCAGCGTAGGTCCTAGCGGGGGATCCTACGAGCAGTACTTC. It yields the protein CASSVGPSGGSYEQYF.

About this clone: The junction departs from germline at one end; a sequencing error may be responsible. This rearrangement joins TRBV6-1 to TRBJ1-2, with D unclear. This CDR3 has 11 amino acids. Per the germline V gene, CDR1 is MNHNS and CDR2 is SASEGT. As DNA, the CDR3 is TGTGCCAGCAGTGAAGGGGTTCTAACAGTCTTC. As protein: CASSEGVLTVF.

This chain links TRBV19 with TRBJ1-2; tentative D call: TRBD1 (6 bases). Germline V gives CDR1 LNHDA, CDR2 SQIVND (reference sequence). V was cut by 7 bases and J by 5 bases, with 11 bases left in between. This CDR3 has 12 residues. This CDR3 reads CASTDRIYGYTF. The CDR3, as DNA: TGTGCCAGTACGGACAGAATATATGGCTACACCTTC.